This passage covers 11 T cell receptor beta chains from one sample sequenced in a study of regulatory T cells in long-lasting Graves disease. HTBI primers from iRepertoire and Arm-PCR of CDR3 regions yielded the TCR beta libraries. TCRdb analysed the multiplex PCR reads with MiXCR anew, one entry per CDR3 protein. Among about 540,000 distinct CDR3 sequences listed, about 13% were seen once. Noted time point: newly diagnosed GD, antithyroid drugs for less than 3 months. Construction of the TCR library relied on RNA isolated from PBMCs. Another study also made use of these data, one on T cells in Graves' hyperthyroidism and ophthalmopathy.

This specimen consisted of peripheral blood mononuclear cells (PBMCs), obtained at new diagnosis, from a patient treated with antithyroid drugs. These receptors all come from a man in his thirties or forties with Graves disease.

The chain recombines TRBV20-1 with TRBJ2-4; possible D gene TRBD2, 5 bases. The V end lost 4 bases, the J end lost 5 bases, and 9 bases lay between the germline ends. Germline assignment: CDR1 DFQATT and CDR2 SNEGSKA (reference sequence). CDR3 length equals 12 residues. The CDR3, as DNA: TGCAGTGCTAAGGCGGGCCAAAACATTCAGTACTTC. It encodes CSAKAGQNIQYF.

This clonotype was seen a few times. This chain uses TRBV5-1 with TRBJ1-2; 8 bases match TRBD1. The CDR3 sequence is 15 residues long. The V gene end was trimmed by 6 bases and the J gene end by 6 bases; junction bases not matched to a gene: 13. Germline V CDR1 and CDR2: SGHRS, YFSETQ. The DNA for the CDR3 is TGCGCCAGCACCAAGTCAGGACAGGGTGATAATGGCTACACCTTC. It codes for CASTKSGQGDNGYTF. Looking up the rest from reference TRBV5-1 and TRBJ1-2 gives the full variable domain: KAGVTQTPRYLIKTRGQQVTLSCSPISGHRSVSWYQQTPGQGLQFLFEYFSETQRNKGNFPGRFSGRQFSNSRSEMNVSTLELGDSALYLCASTKSGQGDNGYTFGSGTRLTVV.

Many counts were recorded for this clonotype. This rearrangement joins TRBV12-3 or TRBV12-4 to TRBJ2-3, with D possibly being TRBD1 (6 bases). V gave up 10 bases and J gave up 1 base, with 21 bases separating them. The CDR3 has 16 residues. This CDR3 is CATGPGGNRGTDTQYF. The CDR3 bases are TGTGCCACCGGCCCCGGTGGTAACAGGGGCACAGATACGCAGTATTTT.

This clonotype was detected only once. The V call is TRBV7-9, the J call TRBJ2-1; perhaps TRBD2 as D (6 bases). The CDR3 is made up of 15 amino acids. The germline V gene encodes CDR1 SEHNR and CDR2 FQNEAQ (reference sequence). V lost 1 base and J lost 7, with 14 bases in between. The CDR3 reads CASSLGPGSRNEQFF. CDR3 in DNA: TGTGCCAGCAGCTTAGGGCCCGGGAGTCGGAATGAGCAGTTCTTC.

In its sample, this clonotype was seen a few times. The V gene is TRBV27, the J gene TRBJ2-5; no clear D. Germline V CDR1 and CDR2: MNHEY, SMNVEV (reference sequence). V dropped 6 bases and J dropped 5 bases, with 13 bases sitting between them. The CDR3 has 13 amino acids. Here the CDR3 DNA reads TGTGCCAGCAGCCAGCAGGATCCGGAGACCCAGTACTTC. Its translation: CASSQQDPETQYF.

This clonotype was observed at least ten times. The chain links TRBV4-1 to TRBJ2-7, with 8 nucleotides matching TRBD2. The CDR3 is made up of 15 amino acids. V gave up 5 bases and J gave up 7 bases; unmatched junction bases: 13. Germline CDR1 is MGHRA and CDR2 is YSYEKL. The CDR3 here is CASSFGGGALGEQYF. The CDR3 nucleotides are TGCGCCAGCAGCTTCGGGGGGGGCGCATTGGGTGAGCAGTACTTC.

This clonotype was counted at least ten times. The chain uses TRBV12-3 or TRBV12-4 and TRBJ1-1; D call uncertain. The CDR3 has 16 residues. V was shortened by 7 bases and J by 5 bases, with 23 bases between the two germline ends. The CDR3 coding sequence is TGTGCCAGCATGGAAGGACCCATAAGCTTGGGGACTGAAGCTTTCTTT. As protein: CASMEGPISLGTEAFF.

This clonotype showed up just once. The chain is built from TRBV19 and TRBJ1-3; a weak D match, TRBD1 (5 bases). The CDR3 length is 14 residues. V was clipped by 4 bases and J by 6 bases, with 13 bases between them. Germline CDR1 LNHDA, CDR2 SQIVND (reference sequence). CDR3 sequence reads: CASSRGPGANTIYF. The CDR3 DNA is TGTGCCAGTAGTAGGGGACCCGGAGCAAACACCATATATTTT.

This clonotype appeared many times. This sequence joins TRBV27 and TRBJ2-7, with TRBD2 identical over 9 bases. The CDR3 is 18 amino acids. V shed 0 bases, J shed 4 bases, and the junction held 13 bases outside the gene matches. Looked up from germline, CDR1 is MNHEY and CDR2 is SMNVEV (reference sequence). This chain's CDR3 is CASSLSSLVGAGGYEQYF. CDR3 DNA sequence: TGTGCCAGCAGTTTATCCTCCCTGGTTGGAGCGGGAGGTTACGAGCAGTACTTC.

This clonotype turned up a few times. The genes are TRBV5-4 and TRBJ2-7, with 7 bases identical to TRBD1. The V and J ends lost 5 bases and 3 bases, in that order; junction bases with no gene match: 8. CDR1 is SGHNT, CDR2 YYREEE, per germline (reference sequence). The CDR3 runs to 14 residues. CDR3 residues: CASSNRTGHYEQYF. CDR3 coding DNA: TGTGCCAGCAGTAACCGGACAGGACACTACGAGCAGTACTTC.

In this sample, this clonotype turned up many times. The rearrangement uses TRBV14 and TRBJ2-1; either TRBD1 or TRBD2 may supply D (5 bases each). V was shortened by 1 base and J by 7 bases, with 11 bases between the two germline ends. This CDR3 is built from 14 residues. Germline V lookup: CDR1 SGHDN, CDR2 FVKESK. The CDR3, as DNA: TGTGCCAGCAGCCAAGCCGGGACCCGAAATGAGCAGTTCTTC. Residues: CASSQAGTRNEQFF.